One TCR beta chain is described in this entry. The antigen remains undetermined. Sorted-subset replicate PCRs used roughly 210 ng of genomic DNA. This amount corresponded to about 30,000 T cell genomes. The repertoire was sequenced with immunoSEQ multiplex PCR; TCRdb's copy has only in-frame clones and lacks some. The profile shows about 230,000 clones, over 60% of them singletons. The sample belongs to a study of shared clonotypes between healthy human individuals. Study details: Three plates were used per donor for CD4 naive, three for CD4 memory, two for CD8 naive and one for CD8 memory.

Overall study findings and caveats: Clonotypes shared by all four donors outscored non-shared clonotypes in generation probability. Even with large depth, rarefaction showed that sorted-subset sequencing was incomplete.

This CDR3 has 16 amino acids. Germline V gives CDR1 SGHRS, CDR2 YFSETQ. V was shortened by 5 bases and J by 0 bases, with 16 bases between the two germline ends. The TCR originated in a man aged 25 to 40 in good health. The specimen sequenced was memory CD4+ T cells sorted from blood. Stated subset: CD45RA-negative fraction. V is TRBV5-1 and J is TRBJ2-3; D gene ambiguous. The CDR3 is CASSPLLATSTDTQYF. In DNA, the CDR3 is TGCGCCAGCAGTCCTCTCCTCGCGACTAGCACAGATACGCAGTATTTT.